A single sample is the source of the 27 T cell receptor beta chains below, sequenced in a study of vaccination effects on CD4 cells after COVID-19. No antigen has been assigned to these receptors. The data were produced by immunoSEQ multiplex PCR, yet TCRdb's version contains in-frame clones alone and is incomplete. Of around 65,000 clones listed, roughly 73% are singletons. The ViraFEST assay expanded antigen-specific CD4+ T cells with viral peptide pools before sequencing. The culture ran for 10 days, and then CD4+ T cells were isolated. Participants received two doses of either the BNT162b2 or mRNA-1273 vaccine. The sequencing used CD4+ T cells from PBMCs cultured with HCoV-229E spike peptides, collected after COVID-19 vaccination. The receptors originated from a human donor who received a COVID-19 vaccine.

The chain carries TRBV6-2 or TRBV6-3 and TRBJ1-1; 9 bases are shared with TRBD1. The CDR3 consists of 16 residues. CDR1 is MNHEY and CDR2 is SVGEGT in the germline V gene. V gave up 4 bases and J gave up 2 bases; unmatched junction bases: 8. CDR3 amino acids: CASSSSPGQGNTEAFF. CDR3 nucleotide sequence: TGTGCCAGCAGTTCATCACCGGGACAGGGAAACACTGAAGCTTTCTTT.

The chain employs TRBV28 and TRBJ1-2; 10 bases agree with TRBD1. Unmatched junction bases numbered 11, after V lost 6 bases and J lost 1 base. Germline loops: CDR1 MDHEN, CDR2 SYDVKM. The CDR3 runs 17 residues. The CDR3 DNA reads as TGTGCCAGCAGCCCCACCGGGACAGGGGCCCTTAACTATGGCTACACCTTC. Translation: CASSPTGTGALNYGYTF.

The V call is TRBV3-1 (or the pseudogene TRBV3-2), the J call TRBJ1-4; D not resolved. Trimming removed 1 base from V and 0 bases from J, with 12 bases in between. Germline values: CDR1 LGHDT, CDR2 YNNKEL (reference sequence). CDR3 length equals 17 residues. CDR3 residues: CASSQVGRRATNEKLFF. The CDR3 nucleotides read TGTGCCAGCAGCCAAGTCGGCAGGAGAGCAACTAATGAAAAACTGTTTTTT.

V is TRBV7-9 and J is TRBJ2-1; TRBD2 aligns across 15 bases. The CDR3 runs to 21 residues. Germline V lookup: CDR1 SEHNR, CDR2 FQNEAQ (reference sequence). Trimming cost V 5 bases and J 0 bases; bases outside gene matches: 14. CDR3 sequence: CASSRGLAGTSGGSSYNEQFF. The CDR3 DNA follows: TGTGCCAGCAGCCGGGGTCTTGCCGGGACTAGCGGGGGGAGCTCCTACAATGAGCAGTTCTTC.

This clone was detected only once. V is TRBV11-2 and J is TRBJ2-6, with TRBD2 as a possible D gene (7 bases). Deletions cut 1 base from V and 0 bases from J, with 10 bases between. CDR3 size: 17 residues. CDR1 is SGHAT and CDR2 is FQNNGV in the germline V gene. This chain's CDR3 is CASSLVAGASGANVLTF. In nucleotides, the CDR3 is TGTGCCAGCAGCTTAGTCGCGGGGGCCTCTGGGGCCAACGTCCTGACTTTC.

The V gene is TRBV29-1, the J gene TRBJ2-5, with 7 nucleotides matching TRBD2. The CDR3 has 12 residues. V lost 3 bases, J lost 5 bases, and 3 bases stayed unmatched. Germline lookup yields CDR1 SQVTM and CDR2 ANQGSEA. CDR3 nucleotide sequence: TGCAGCGTTGACAAGGGAGGGGAGACCCAGTACTTC. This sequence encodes CSVDKGGETQYF.

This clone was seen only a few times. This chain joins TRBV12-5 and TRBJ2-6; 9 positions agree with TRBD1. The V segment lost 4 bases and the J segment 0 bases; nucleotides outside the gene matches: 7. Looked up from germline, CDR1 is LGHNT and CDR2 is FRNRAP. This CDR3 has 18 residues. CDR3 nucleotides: TGTGCTAGTGGTTGGACAGGGGCCCTCCTCTCTGGGGCCAACGTCCTGACTTTC. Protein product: CASGWTGALLSGANVLTF. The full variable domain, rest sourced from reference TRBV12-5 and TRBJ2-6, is DARVTQTPRHKVTEMGQEVTMRCQPILGHNTVFWYRQTMMQGLELLAYFRNRAPLDDSGMPKDRFSAEMPDATLATLKIQPSEPRDSAVYFCASGWTGALLSGANVLTFGAGSRLTVL.

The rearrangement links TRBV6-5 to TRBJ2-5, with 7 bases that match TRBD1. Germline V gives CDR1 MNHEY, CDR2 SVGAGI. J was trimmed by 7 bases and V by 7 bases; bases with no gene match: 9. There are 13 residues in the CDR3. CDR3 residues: CASKTTGVGTQYF. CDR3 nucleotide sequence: TGTGCCAGCAAGACTACAGGGGTGGGGACCCAGTACTTC.

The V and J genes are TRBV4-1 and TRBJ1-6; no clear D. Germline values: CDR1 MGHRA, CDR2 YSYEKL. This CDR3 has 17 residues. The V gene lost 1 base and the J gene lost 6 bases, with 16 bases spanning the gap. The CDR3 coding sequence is TGCGCCAGCAGCCAAGGCCTCAAATCGGAACTTAATTCACCCCTCCACTTT. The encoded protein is CASSQGLKSELNSPLHF.

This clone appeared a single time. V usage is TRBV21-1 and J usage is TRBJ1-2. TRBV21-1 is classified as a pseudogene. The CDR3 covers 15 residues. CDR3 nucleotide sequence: TGTGCCAGCAGCGAGTGCCCATCGTACGGCAGCGGCTACACCTTC. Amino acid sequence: CASSECPSYGSGYTF.

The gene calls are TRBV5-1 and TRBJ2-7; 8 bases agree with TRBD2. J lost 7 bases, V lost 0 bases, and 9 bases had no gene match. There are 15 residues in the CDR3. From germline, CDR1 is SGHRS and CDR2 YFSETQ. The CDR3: CASSLAGGGPGEQYV. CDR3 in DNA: TGCGCCAGCAGCTTGGCCGGCGGGGGGCCGGGAGAGCAGTACGTC.

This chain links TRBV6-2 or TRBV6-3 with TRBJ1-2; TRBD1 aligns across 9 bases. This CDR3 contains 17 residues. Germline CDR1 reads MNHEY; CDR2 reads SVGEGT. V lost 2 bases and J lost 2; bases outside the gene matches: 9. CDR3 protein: CASSYPGQGTRNYGYTF. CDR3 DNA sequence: TGTGCCAGCAGTTACCCTGGACAGGGGACCCGCAACTATGGCTACACCTTC.

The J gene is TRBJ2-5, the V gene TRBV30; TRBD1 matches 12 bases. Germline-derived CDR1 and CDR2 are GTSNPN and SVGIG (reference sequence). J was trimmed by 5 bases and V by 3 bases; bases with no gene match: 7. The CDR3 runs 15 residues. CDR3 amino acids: CAWRGTGGSGETQYF. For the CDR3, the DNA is TGTGCCTGGAGGGGGACAGGGGGCTCGGGGGAGACCCAGTACTTC.

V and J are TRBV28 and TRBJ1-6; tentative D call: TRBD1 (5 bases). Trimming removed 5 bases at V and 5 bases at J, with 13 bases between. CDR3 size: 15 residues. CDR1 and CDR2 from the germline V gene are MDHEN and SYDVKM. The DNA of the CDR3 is TGTGCCAGCAGTGTAGGGACGCCGAATAATTCACCCCTCCACTTT. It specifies CASSVGTPNNSPLHF.

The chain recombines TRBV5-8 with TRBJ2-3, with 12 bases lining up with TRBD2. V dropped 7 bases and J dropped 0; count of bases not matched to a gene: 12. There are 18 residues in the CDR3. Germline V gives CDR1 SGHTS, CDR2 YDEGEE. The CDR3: CASPILAGGPVSTDTQYF. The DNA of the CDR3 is TGTGCCAGCCCAATACTAGCGGGGGGTCCAGTTAGCACAGATACGCAGTATTTT.

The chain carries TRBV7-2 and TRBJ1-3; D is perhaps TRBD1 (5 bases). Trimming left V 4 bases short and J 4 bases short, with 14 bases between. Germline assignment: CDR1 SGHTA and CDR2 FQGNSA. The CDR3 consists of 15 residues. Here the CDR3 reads CASSSPGNRGNTIYF. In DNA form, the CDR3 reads TGTGCCAGCAGCTCGCCGGGCAACAGGGGAAACACCATATATTTT.

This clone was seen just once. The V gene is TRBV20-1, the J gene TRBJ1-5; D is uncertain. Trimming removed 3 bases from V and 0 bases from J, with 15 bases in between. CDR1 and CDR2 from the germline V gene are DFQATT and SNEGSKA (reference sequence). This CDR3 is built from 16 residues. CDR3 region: CSASQARAFSNQPQHF. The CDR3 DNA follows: TGCAGTGCTAGTCAGGCTCGGGCATTTAGCAATCAGCCCCAGCATTTT.

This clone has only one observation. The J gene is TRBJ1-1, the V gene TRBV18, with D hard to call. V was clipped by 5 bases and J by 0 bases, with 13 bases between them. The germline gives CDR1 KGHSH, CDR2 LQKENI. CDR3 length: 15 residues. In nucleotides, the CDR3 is TGTGCCAGCTCAAGACTGACTGACATGAACACTGAAGCTTTCTTT. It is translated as CASSRLTDMNTEAFF.

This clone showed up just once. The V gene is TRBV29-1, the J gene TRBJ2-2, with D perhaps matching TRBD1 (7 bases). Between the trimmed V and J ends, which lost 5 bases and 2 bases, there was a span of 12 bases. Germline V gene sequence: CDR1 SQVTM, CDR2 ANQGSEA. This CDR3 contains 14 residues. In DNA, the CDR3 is TGCAGCGTTAACAGGGGACTTAACACCGGGGAGCTGTTTTTT. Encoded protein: CSVNRGLNTGELFF.

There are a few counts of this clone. The CDR3 region has the DNA TGTGCCACCAGTGATTGGACCCCAGGGTCGGATACGCAGTATTTT. Translating gives CATSDWTPGSDTQYF. The gene calls are TRBV24-1 and TRBJ2-3; TRBD1 is a possible D gene (5 bases). The V end lost 2 bases, the J end lost 6 bases, and 14 bases lay between the germline ends. From germline, CDR1 is KGHDR and CDR2 SFDVKD. The length of the CDR3 is 15 residues.

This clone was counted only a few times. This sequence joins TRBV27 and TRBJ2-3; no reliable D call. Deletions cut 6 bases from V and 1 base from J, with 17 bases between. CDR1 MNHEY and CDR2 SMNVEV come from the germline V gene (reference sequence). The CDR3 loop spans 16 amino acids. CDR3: CASRFSPPQGTDTQYF. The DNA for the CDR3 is TGTGCCAGCAGATTCTCACCACCCCAGGGCACAGATACGCAGTATTTT.

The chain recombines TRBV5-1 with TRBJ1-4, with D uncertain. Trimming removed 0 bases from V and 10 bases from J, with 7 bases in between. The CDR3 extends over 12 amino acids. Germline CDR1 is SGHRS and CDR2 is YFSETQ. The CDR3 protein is CASSLVGGKLFF. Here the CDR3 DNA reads TGCGCCAGCAGCTTGGTAGGAGGAAAACTGTTTTTT.

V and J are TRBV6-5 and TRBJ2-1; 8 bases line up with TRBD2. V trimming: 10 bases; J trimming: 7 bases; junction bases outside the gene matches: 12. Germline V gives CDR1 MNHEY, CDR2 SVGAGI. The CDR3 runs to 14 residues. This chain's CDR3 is CAIRTSRALNEQFF. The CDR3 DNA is TGTGCCATCCGGACTAGCAGGGCTCTAAATGAGCAGTTCTTC.

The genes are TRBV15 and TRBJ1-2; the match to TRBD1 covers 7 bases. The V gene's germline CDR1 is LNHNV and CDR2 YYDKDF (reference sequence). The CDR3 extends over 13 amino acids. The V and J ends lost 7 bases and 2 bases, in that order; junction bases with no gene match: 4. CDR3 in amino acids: CATKPGQNYGYTF. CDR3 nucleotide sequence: TGTGCCACCAAACCGGGACAGAACTATGGCTACACCTTC.

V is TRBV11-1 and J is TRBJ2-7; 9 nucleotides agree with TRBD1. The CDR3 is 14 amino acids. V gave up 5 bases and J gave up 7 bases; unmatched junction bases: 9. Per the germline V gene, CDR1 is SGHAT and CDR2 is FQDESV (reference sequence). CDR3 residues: CASSPGQGFREQYV. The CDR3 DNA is TGTGCCAGCAGCCCCGGACAGGGGTTCCGGGAGCAGTACGTC.

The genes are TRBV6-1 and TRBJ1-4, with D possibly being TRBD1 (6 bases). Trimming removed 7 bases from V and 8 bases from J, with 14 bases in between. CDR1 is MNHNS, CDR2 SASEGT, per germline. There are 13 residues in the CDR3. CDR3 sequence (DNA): TGTGCCAGCACTCTCAGGAGGGGGGAAAAACTGTTTTTT. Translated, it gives CASTLRRGEKLFF.

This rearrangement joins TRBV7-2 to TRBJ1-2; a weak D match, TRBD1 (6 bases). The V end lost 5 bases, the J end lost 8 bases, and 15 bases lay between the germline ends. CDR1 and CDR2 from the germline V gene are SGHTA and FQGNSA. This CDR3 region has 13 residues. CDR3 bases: TGTGCCAGCAGCCCGACGGGGGGCCTGGGCTACACCTTC. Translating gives CASSPTGGLGYTF.